Listed below are T cell receptor beta chains from one sample, sequenced in a study of blood T cell repertoires in COVID-19. Generated by immunoSEQ multiplex PCR, the TCRdb table keeps only in-frame clones and is missing some. This table has around 130,000 clones, around 82% appearing once. The sequenced sample was peripheral blood. These receptors all come from a human donor in a cohort sampled during active COVID-19. CDR3s include the opening cysteine and the closing phenylalanine or tryptophan.

TRBV2	TRBJ2-1	CASGRGGDNEQFF
TRBV5-8	TRBJ2-7	CASSSMVMGAYEQYF
TRBV7-9	TRBJ1-1	CASSQQQGGTEAFF
TRBV11-2	TRBJ1-3	CASSLKGQGTGNTIYF
TRBV3-1/TRBV3-2	TRBJ2-7	CASSQDRVEQYF
TRBV7-9	TRBJ1-4	CASSLEVALREKLFF
TRBV10-2	TRBJ1-6	CASSAGGVNSPLHF
TRBV2	TRBJ2-5	CASSESRTGGMETQYF
TRBV5-6	TRBJ1-6	CASSIRDWGSSYNSPLHF
TRBV7-9	TRBJ2-3	CASSLSGGPTDTQYF
TRBV18	TRBJ1-1	CASSPGQGNTEAFF
TRBV11-2	TRBJ2-1	CASSFQGADEQFF
TRBV3-1/TRBV3-2	TRBJ1-2	CASSPDRHGYTF
TRBV4-1	TRBJ1-4	CASSQEQVNEKLFF
TRBV7-2	TRBJ2-7	CASSFSRDYYEQYF
TRBV4-1	TRBJ2-1	CASSQGNIAAPYNEQFF
TRBV13	TRBJ2-4	CASSSTGTGVAKNIQYF
TRBV9	TRBJ2-5	CASSATSGQETQYF
TRBV2	TRBJ2-1	CASSDQGPLPYNEQFF
TRBV5-4	TRBJ1-4	CASSPGGQDEKLFF
TRBV6-6	TRBJ1-5	CASRGGGFNQPQHF
TRBV6-1	TRBJ2-3	CASSEWTYTQYF
TRBV19	TRBJ1-3	CASRYTGISGNTIYF
TRBV5-1	TRBJ2-3	CASSRDRGADTQYF
TRBV29-1	TRBJ2-1	CSVGTSGVTEEQFF
TRBV18	TRBJ1-1	CASSPNPGQGNTEAFF
TRBV5-6	TRBJ1-6	CASSLETSGALSPLHF
TRBV7-8	TRBJ2-1	CASSFMATGGNEQFF
TRBV3-1/TRBV3-2	TRBJ2-5	CASSQAMTGHVQYF
TRBV13	TRBJ1-2	CASSLGQGYGYTF
TRBV19	TRBJ1-5	CASSEHPFSNQPQHF
TRBV18	TRBJ2-7	CASSPSTGVGVEQYF
TRBV18	TRBJ2-1	CASSPPGQGSYNEQFF
TRBV19	TRBJ2-1	CASSIGEYSYNEQFF
TRBV10-3	TRBJ2-7	CAISARTGREGEQYF
TRBV6-5	TRBJ1-1	CASSYSIPGTEAFF
TRBV29-1	TRBJ1-1	CSVEDPDRGTEAFF
TRBV12-3/TRBV12-4	TRBJ2-5	CASSAGQETQYF
TRBV28	TRBJ2-2	CASSFFPGGSSNTGELFF
TRBV12-3/TRBV12-4	TRBJ2-7	CASTRSGAYEQYF
TRBV25-1	TRBJ1-1	CASSKSYGTGGEAFF
TRBV18	TRBJ1-4	CASSPPGRGLNEKLFF
TRBV24-1	TRBJ2-3	CATSDAGTSGGATDTQYF
TRBV6-5	TRBJ2-3	CASSLSGETDTQYF
TRBV6-1	TRBJ2-3	CASSASGQGAWDTQYF
TRBV5-1	TRBJ2-7	CASSPSWGTTSYEQYF
TRBV4-1	TRBJ1-2	CASSQDDRLNYGYTF
TRBV2	TRBJ1-4	CASSDRVSNEKLFF
TRBV28	TRBJ1-1	CASSLRGEAFF
TRBV7-9	TRBJ1-1	CASNFPAGRSTEAFF
TRBV12-3/TRBV12-4	TRBJ2-5	CASSFERETQYF
TRBV19	TRBJ2-3	CASSIGGRSTDTQYF